A selection of T cell receptor beta chains follows, all from one sample in a study of cytomegalovirus exposure and HLA in healthy donors. TCRdb's copy holds only in-frame clones and misses some; the assay was immunoSEQ multiplex PCR. The data show about 190,000 clones, approximately 86% seen once. Source material: PBMCs. These TCRs come from a boy younger than 10 in good health and CMV-seronegative. Each CDR3 is given with its conserved first and last residue.

V: TRBV19
J: TRBJ2-6
CDR3: CASSIRDGANVLTF

V: TRBV19
J: TRBJ1-2
CDR3: CASSRRNYGYTF

V: TRBV2
J: TRBJ1-1
CDR3: CASSDSGFPDTEAFF

V: TRBV7-6
J: TRBJ2-2
CDR3: CATRRGATGELFF

V: TRBV6-4
J: TRBJ2-4
CDR3: CASSLLSRASVAKNIQYF

V: TRBV10-3
J: TRBJ2-1
CDR3: CAISGTSGIYNEQFF

V: TRBV2
J: NA
CDR3: CASSPGTFDEQFF

V: TRBV11-3
J: TRBJ2-1
CDR3: CASSLESSGGNNEQFF

V: TRBV18
J: TRBJ1-2
CDR3: CASSPPTLGGALRGYTF

V: TRBV6-4
J: TRBJ2-6
CDR3: CASSASGANVLTF

V: TRBV27
J: TRBJ1-2
CDR3: CASSFGSNYGYTF

V: TRBV7-9
J: TRBJ1-5
CDR3: CASSSGQGNQPQHF

V: TRBV2
J: TRBJ1-2
CDR3: CASSVLQGYTF

V: TRBV5-6
J: TRBJ2-5
CDR3: CASSLRLAGGETQYF

V: TRBV19
J: NA
CDR3: CASSPPGRTYEQYF

V: TRBV2
J: TRBJ2-7
CDR3: CASRKKDRGPYEQYF

V: TRBV28
J: TRBJ2-6
CDR3: CASSFGGTGANVLTF

V: TRBV7-9
J: TRBJ2-2
CDR3: CASSLIVGTGELFF

V: TRBV2
J: TRBJ2-1
CDR3: CASSETGGSYNEQFF

V: TRBV6-1
J: TRBJ1-4
CDR3: CASSGQGADEKLFF

V: TRBV5-6
J: TRBJ2-3
CDR3: CASRYGGTMSDTQYF

V: TRBV27
J: NA
CDR3: CASSLVRTGGDEQYF

V: TRBV30
J: TRBJ1-2
CDR3: CAWSRTGVGGYTF

V: TRBV6-1
J: TRBJ1-2
CDR3: CASSENAGGTYGYTF

V: TRBV28
J: TRBJ1-1
CDR3: CASSFSGNTEAFF

V: TRBV5-1
J: TRBJ1-4
CDR3: CASSSTRQGAGEKLFF

V: TRBV13
J: TRBJ2-1
CDR3: CASSFLGWIGTSGNYNEQFF

V: TRBV14
J: TRBJ2-7
CDR3: CASSSGTSYEQYF

V: TRBV6-5
J: TRBJ1-5
CDR3: CASSSGRTGFQPQHF